This is a list of T cell receptor beta chains from one sample in a study of control samples from healthy donors and cancer patients. Here immunoSEQ multiplex PCR was the method, and the copy in TCRdb shows in-frame clones only, minus some. The profile shows about 97,000 clones, roughly 90% of them singletons. The sequencing input was blood. These receptor sequences come from a man aged 30 to 39 in good health. Each CDR3 is given with its conserved first and last residue. D genes are given only for firm matches. Expanded clones are given a class, and other clones once, few, many or no size at all.

d_call,clone_size,j_call,v_call,cdr3_aa,cdr3_nt
NA,few,TRBJ2-5,TRBV7-2,CASSLPPQTQYF,TGTGCCAGCAGCTTACCCCCCCAGACCCAGTACTTC
NA,NA,TRBJ1-5,TRBV28,CASSSDPRPNSNQPQHF,TGTGCCAGCAGTTCGGACCCACGACCTAATAGCAATCAGCCCCAGCATTTT
NA,NA,TRBJ1-2,TRBV19,CASSFRLDYGYTF,TGTGCCAGTAGTTTCCGACTTGACTATGGCTACACCTTC
NA,NA,TRBJ2-5,TRBV5-1,CASSLEGETQYF,TGCGCCAGCAGCTTGGAGGGGGAGACCCAGTACTTC
NA,NA,TRBJ1-4,TRBV4-1,CASSQVLWGEAEKLFF,TGCGCCAGCAGCCAAGTATTGTGGGGAGAAGCTGAAAAACTGTTTTTT
NA,NA,TRBJ2-3,TRBV12-3/TRBV12-4,CASSPHSTDTQYF,TGTGCCAGCAGTCCCCATAGCACAGATACGCAGTATTTT
TRBD1,NA,TRBJ2-1,TRBV5-1,CASSRSGQENEQFF,TGCGCCAGCAGCCGAAGTGGACAGGAAAATGAGCAGTTCTTC
NA,NA,TRBJ2-1,TRBV24-1,CATGLTGTSYNEQFF,TGTGCCACCGGACTCACCGGGACCTCCTACAATGAGCAGTTCTTC
TRBD1,NA,TRBJ1-5,TRBV19,CASSDRAGNQPQHF,TGTGCCAGTAGCGACAGGGCCGGTAATCAGCCCCAGCATTTT
TRBD1,NA,TRBJ1-5,TRBV19,CASLGQPYQPQHF,TGTGCCAGCCTGGGACAGCCATATCAGCCCCAGCATTTT
NA,NA,TRBJ2-2,TRBV5-1,CASSSVTGNTGELFF,TGCGCCAGCAGCTCGGTAACCGGCAACACCGGGGAGCTGTTTTTT
NA,NA,TRBJ2-7,TRBV24-1,CATSDVGGSREQYF,TGTGCCACCAGTGATGTCGGGGGCTCGAGGGAGCAGTACTTC
NA,NA,TRBJ2-3,TRBV28,CASSFYTDTQYF,TGTGCCAGCAGTTTCTACACAGATACGCAGTATTTT
NA,NA,TRBJ1-5,TRBV7-2,CASSVDPGWNQPQHF,TGTGCCAGCAGCGTGGACCCTGGATGGAATCAGCCCCAGCATTTT
TRBD1,NA,TRBJ1-5,TRBV18,CASSRDRGNSNQPQHF,TGTGCCAGCTCACGGGACAGGGGGAATAGCAATCAGCCCCAGCATTTT
TRBD2,NA,TRBJ2-2,TRBV4-2,CASSQDQGRTSGRAPGELFF,TGTGCCAGCAGCCAAGATCAAGGGAGGACTAGCGGGAGGGCCCCCGGGGAGCTGTTTTTT
NA,few,TRBJ2-5,TRBV9,CASSTPAGETQYF,TGTGCCAGCAGCACCCCAGCGGGAGAGACCCAGTACTTC
NA,NA,TRBJ1-2,TRBV4-3,CASSQQSIGVFARLRGYTF,TGCGCCAGCAGCCAACAAAGTATCGGGGTATTCGCCCGATTGCGTGGCTACACCTTC
TRBD2,NA,TRBJ2-5,TRBV5-6,CASSNPGTSGSGTQYF,TGTGCCAGCAGCAATCCCGGGACTAGCGGGAGCGGGACCCAGTACTTC
TRBD1,NA,TRBJ1-2,TRBV2,CALWRTGGVSNYGYTF,TGTGCTTTGTGGAGGACAGGGGGTGTTTCTAACTATGGCTACACCTTC
TRBD2,once,TRBJ2-2,TRBV10-3,CAISGSGGDTGELFF,TGTGCCATCAGTGGTAGCGGGGGGGACACCGGGGAGCTGTTTTTT
NA,NA,TRBJ2-3,TRBV2,CASRPSADTQYF,TGTGCCAGCAGACCCTCCGCTGATACGCAGTATTTT
NA,NA,TRBJ2-7,TRBV19,CASSLGRPYEQYF,TGTGCCAGTAGTCTCGGGCGCCCTTACGAGCAGTACTTC
NA,NA,TRBJ2-7,TRBV4-2,CASSLELGGLHTSYEQYF,TGTGCCAGCAGTCTAGAACTGGGGGGGCTCCACACTTCCTACGAGCAGTACTTC
NA,NA,TRBJ2-2,TRBV24-1,CATSVLGPTDGELFF,TGTGCCACCAGTGTCTTGGGCCCAACGGACGGGGAGCTGTTTTTT
TRBD2,NA,TRBJ2-2,TRBV10-2,CASSESGGRAFGELFF,TGCGCCAGCAGTGAGTCGGGCGGGAGGGCCTTCGGGGAGCTGTTTTTT
TRBD1,NA,TRBJ1-2,TRBV18,CASSEDRGQTGYGYTF,TGTGCCAGCTCAGAGGACAGGGGGCAAACTGGCTATGGCTACACCTTC
NA,NA,TRBJ1-3,TRBV11-2,CASSSPERQSGNTIYF,TGTGCCAGCAGCTCCCCTGAGAGACAGTCTGGAAACACCATATATTTT
NA,NA,TRBJ2-1,TRBV6-2/TRBV6-3,CASSYVGNEQFF,TGTGCCAGCAGTTACGTGGGCAATGAGCAGTTCTTC
NA,NA,TRBJ2-1,TRBV7-9,CASSWSIFEQFF,TGTGCCAGCAGCTGGAGCATTTTTGAGCAGTTCTTC
NA,NA,TRBJ1-6,TRBV2,CASSETVNPNSPLHF,TGTGCCAGCAGTGAGACAGTTAACCCAAATTCACCCCTCCACTTT
NA,NA,TRBJ2-7,TRBV5-1,CASSLVPQSSYEQYF,TGCGCCAGCAGCTTGGTGCCCCAGAGCTCCTACGAGCAGTACTTC
NA,NA,TRBJ2-1,TRBV6-2/TRBV6-3,CASNPPHLYNEQFF,TGTGCCAGCAACCCACCCCACCTCTACAATGAGCAGTTCTTC
NA,NA,TRBJ1-3,TRBV7-8,CASSSSGGLGNTIYF,TGTGCCAGCAGCTCCTCCGGGGGGCTTGGAAACACCATATATTTT
TRBD1,NA,TRBJ2-7,TRBV19,CASSIGQGTSYEQYF,TGTGCCAGTAGTATAGGACAGGGTACTTCCTACGAGCAGTACTTC
NA,NA,TRBJ2-3,TRBV5-4,CASNLKGAGDRTDTQYF,TGTGCCAGCAACCTGAAAGGTGCAGGGGACCGCACAGATACGCAGTATTTT
TRBD1,NA,TRBJ1-1,TRBV7-9,CASSDRGRLNTEAFF,TGTGCCAGCAGCGACAGGGGGCGGTTGAACACTGAAGCTTTCTTT
TRBD1,NA,TRBJ2-7,TRBV4-1,CASSIGQGYEQYF,TGCGCCAGCAGCATCGGACAGGGGTACGAGCAGTACTTC
NA,once,TRBJ2-7,TRBV3-1/TRBV3-2,CASSLNLRTAYYEQYF,TGTGCCAGCAGCCTGAACCTGCGGACTGCCTACTACGAGCAGTACTTC
NA,few,TRBJ1-5,TRBV4-1,CASSTGVENQPQHF,TGCGCCAGCAGCACAGGTGTTGAAAATCAGCCCCAGCATTTT
NA,NA,TRBJ1-6,TRBV6-5,CASRGQPNSPLHF,TGTGCCAGCAGAGGACAACCGAATTCACCCCTCCACTTT
NA,NA,TRBJ1-1,TRBV7-2,CASSLSRTEAFF,TGTGCCAGCAGCTTGAGTAGGACTGAAGCTTTCTTT
NA,NA,TRBJ1-4,TRBV19,CASSAGRRGEKLFF,TGTGCCAGTAGTGCAGGGAGAAGAGGTGAAAAACTGTTTTTT
TRBD1,few,TRBJ1-6,TRBV5-1,CASAVGDRDNSPLHF,TGCGCCTCAGCGGTTGGAGACAGGGACAATTCACCCCTCCACTTT
NA,few,TRBJ1-6,TRBV30,CAWSSGVNSPLHF,TGTGCCTGGAGTTCAGGGGTTAATTCACCCCTCCACTTT
NA,NA,TRBJ2-5,TRBV7-8,CASRHYRSESETQYF,TGTGCCAGCAGACACTACCGTAGCGAGTCCGAGACCCAGTACTTC
TRBD2,NA,TRBJ2-7,TRBV7-2,CASSLPTSASEQYF,TGTGCCAGCAGCTTACCCACTAGCGCCTCCGAGCAGTACTTC
NA,NA,TRBJ1-1,TRBV9,CASSVGETLNTEAFF,TGTGCCAGCAGCGTAGGGGAGACCCTGAACACTGAAGCTTTCTTT
NA,NA,TRBJ2-2,TRBV4-1,CASSQDRSATGELFF,TGCGCCAGCAGCCAAGATAGATCGGCAACCGGGGAGCTGTTTTTT
NA,few,TRBJ2-5,TRBV5-6,CASSLRRETQYF,TGTGCCAGCAGCCTACGACGAGAGACCCAGTACTTC
NA,NA,TRBJ1-4,TRBV15,CATSRTRGPNEKLFF,TGTGCCACCAGCAGAACCCGGGGGCCTAATGAAAAACTGTTTTTT
TRBD1,NA,TRBJ2-4,TRBV18,CASSQGDRANIQYF,TGTGCCAGCTCACAAGGGGACAGGGCGAACATTCAGTACTTC
NA,NA,TRBJ1-5,TRBV2,CASRAIPGRGSIDQPQHF,TGTGCCAGCAGGGCCATCCCAGGGAGGGGGTCGATTGATCAGCCCCAGCATTTT